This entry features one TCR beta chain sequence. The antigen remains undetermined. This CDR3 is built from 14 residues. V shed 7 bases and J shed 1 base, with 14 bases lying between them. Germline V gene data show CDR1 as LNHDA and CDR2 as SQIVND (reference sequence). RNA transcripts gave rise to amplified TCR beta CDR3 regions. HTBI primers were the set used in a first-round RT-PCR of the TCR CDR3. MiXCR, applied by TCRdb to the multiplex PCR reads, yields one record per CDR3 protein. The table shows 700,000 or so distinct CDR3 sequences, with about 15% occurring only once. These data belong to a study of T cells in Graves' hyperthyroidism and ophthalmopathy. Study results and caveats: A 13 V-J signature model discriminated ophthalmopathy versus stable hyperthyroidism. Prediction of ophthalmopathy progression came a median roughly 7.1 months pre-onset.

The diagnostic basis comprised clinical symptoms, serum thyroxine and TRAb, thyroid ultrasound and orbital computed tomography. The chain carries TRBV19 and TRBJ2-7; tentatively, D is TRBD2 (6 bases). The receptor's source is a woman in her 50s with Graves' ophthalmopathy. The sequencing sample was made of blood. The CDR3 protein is CASTSRRDSYEQYF. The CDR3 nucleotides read TGTGCCAGTACTTCTAGGCGGGATTCCTACGAGCAGTACTTC.